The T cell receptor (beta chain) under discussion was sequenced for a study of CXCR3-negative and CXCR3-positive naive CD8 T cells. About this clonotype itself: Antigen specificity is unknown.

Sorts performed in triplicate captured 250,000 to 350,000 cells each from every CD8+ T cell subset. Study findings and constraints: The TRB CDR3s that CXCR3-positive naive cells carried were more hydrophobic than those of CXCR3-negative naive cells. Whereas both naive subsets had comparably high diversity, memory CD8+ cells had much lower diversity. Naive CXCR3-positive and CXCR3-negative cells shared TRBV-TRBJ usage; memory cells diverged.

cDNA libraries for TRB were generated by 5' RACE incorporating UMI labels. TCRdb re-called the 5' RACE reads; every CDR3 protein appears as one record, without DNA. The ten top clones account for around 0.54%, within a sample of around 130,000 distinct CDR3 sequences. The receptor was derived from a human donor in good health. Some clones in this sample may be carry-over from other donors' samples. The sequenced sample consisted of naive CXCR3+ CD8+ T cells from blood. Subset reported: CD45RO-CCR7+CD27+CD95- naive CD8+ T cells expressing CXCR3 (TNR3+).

This chain's CDR3 is CASSFQESSYEQYF. The gene calls are TRBV7-6 and TRBJ2-7. The CDR3 is 14 amino acids. CDR1 is SGHVS and CDR2 is FNYEAQ in the germline V gene.